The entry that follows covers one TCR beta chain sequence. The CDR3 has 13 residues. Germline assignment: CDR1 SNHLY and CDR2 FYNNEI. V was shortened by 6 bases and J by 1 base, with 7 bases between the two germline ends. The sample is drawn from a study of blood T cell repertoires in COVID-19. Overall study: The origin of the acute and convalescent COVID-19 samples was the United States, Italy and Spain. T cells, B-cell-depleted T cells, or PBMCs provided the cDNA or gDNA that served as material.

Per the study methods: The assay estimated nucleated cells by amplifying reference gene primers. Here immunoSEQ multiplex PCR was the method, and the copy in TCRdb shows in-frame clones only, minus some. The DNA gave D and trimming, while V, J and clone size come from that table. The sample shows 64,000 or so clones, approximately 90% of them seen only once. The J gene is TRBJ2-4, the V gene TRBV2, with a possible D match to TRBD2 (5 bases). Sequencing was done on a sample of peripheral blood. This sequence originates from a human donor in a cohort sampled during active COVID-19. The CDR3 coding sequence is TGTGCCAGCAGGGGAGCGGCCAAAAACATTCAGTACTTC. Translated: CASRGAAKNIQYF.